This TCR beta chain appears in the sequencing data of a study of blood T cell repertoires in COVID-19. On the study more broadly: From T cells, B-cell-depleted T cells, or PBMCs came the material, which was cDNA or gDNA.

In the source study's methods: From reference gene primer amplification, estimates of nucleated cell counts were derived. Only in-frame clones appear in the TCRdb table, and some are missing; sequencing was by immunoSEQ multiplex PCR. The D gene and trimming were derived from the DNA, and the V and J assignments and clone size from that table. The sample lists under 150,000 clones, 77% occurring once. The ends were cut back, 0 bases at V and 8 bases at J, with 7 bases in the middle. Germline CDR1 is LGHNA and CDR2 is YNFKEQ. CDR3 length equals 13 residues. The TCR was taken from a man older than 75 with acute or convalescent COVID-19. Sequenced material: peripheral blood. The V and J genes are TRBV4-2 and TRBJ1-4; the D is unclear. CDR3: CASSQDREEKLFF. As DNA, the CDR3 is TGTGCCAGCAGCCAAGATAGGGAGGAAAAACTGTTTTTT.